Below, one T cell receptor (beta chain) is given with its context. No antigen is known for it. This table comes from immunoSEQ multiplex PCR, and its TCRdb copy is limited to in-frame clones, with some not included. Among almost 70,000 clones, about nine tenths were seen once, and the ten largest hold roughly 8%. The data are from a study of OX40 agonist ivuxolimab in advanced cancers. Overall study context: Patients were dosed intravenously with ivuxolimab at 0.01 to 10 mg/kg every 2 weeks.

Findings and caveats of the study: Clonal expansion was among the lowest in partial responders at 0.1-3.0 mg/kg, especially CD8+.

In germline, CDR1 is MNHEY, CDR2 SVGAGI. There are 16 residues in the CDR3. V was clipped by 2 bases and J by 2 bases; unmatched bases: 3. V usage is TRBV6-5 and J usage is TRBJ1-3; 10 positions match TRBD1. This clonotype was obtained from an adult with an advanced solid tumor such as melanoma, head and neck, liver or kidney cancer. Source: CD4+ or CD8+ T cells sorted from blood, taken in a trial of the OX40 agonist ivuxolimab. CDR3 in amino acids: CASSYRGTGAGNTIYF. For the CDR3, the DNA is TGTGCCAGCAGTTACCGGGGGACAGGGGCTGGAAACACCATATATTTT.